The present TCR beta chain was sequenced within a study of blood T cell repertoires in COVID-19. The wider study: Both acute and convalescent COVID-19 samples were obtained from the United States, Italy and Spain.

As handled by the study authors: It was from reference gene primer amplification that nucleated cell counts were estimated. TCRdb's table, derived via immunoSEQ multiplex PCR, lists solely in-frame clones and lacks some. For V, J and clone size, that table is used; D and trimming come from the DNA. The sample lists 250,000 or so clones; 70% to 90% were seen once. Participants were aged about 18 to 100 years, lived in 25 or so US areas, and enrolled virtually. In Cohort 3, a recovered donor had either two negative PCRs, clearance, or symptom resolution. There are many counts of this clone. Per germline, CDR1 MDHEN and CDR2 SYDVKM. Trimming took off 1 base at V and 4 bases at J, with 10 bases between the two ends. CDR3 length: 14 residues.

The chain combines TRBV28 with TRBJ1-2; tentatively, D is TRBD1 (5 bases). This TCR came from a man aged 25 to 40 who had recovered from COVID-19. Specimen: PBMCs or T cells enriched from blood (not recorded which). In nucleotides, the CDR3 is TGTGCCAGCAGTTTATCACAGGCACGCTATGGCTACACCTTC. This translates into CASSLSQARYGYTF.